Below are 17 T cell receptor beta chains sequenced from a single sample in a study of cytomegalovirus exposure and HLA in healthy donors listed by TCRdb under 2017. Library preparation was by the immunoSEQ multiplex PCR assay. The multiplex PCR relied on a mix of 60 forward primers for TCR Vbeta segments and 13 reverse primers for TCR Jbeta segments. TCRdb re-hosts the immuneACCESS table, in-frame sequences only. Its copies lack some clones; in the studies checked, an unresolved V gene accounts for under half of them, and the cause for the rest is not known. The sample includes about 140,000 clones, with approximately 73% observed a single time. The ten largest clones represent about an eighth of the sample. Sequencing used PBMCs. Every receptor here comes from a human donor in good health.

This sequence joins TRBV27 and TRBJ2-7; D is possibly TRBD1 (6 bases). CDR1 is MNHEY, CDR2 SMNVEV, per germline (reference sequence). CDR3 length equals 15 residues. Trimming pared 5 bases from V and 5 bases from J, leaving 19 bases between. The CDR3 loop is CASSEAGVGSHEQYF. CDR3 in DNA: TGTGCCAGCAGTGAGGCAGGGGTCGGTTCCCACGAGCAGTACTTC.

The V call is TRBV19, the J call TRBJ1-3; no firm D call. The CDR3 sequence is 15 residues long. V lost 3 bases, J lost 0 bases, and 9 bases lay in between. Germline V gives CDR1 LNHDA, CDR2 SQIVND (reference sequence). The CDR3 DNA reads TGTGCCAGTAGTATGTCTGCGATCTCTGGAAACACCATATATTTT. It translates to CASSMSAISGNTIYF.

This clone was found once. The CDR3: CASEVAGVETQYF. CDR3 DNA: TGTGCCAGCGAGGTAGCGGGAGTGGAGACCCAGTACTTC. V and J are TRBV7-9 and TRBJ2-5, with TRBD2 identical over 9 bases. With 8 bases clipped from V and 5 bases from J, the junction kept 6 bases outside the gene matches. Germline V gene data show CDR1 as SEHNR and CDR2 as FQNEAQ (reference sequence). This CDR3 contains 13 residues.

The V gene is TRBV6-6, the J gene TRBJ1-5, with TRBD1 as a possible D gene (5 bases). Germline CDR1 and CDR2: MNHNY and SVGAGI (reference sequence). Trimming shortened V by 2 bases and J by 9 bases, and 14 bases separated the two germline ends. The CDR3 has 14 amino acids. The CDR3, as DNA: TGTGCCAGCAGTTACGAGGGGCTCGGGAGGCCCCAGCATTTT. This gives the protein CASSYEGLGRPQHF.

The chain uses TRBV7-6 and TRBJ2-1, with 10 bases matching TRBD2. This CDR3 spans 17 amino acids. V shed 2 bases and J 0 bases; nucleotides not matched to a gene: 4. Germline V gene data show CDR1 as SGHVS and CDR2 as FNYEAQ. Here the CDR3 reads CASSLFASGSSYNEQFF. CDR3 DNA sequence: TGTGCCAGCAGCTTATTCGCTAGCGGGAGCTCCTACAATGAGCAGTTCTTC.

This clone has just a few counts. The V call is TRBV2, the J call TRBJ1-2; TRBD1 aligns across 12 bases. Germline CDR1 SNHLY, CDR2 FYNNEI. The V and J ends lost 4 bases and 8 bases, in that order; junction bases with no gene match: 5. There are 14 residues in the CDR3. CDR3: CASSVGQGAGGYTF. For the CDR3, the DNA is TGTGCCAGCAGTGTGGGACAGGGGGCGGGAGGCTACACCTTC.

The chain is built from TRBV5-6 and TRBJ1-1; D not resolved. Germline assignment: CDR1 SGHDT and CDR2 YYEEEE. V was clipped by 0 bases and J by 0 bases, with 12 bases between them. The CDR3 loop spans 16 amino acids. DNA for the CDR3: TGTGCCAGCAGCTTGGTTTCGAGGGCGCTGAACACTGAAGCTTTCTTT. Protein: CASSLVSRALNTEAFF.

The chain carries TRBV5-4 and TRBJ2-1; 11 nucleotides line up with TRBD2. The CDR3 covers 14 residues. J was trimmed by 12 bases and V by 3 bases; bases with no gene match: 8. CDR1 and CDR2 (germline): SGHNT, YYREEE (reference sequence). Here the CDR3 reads CASSSTSGIETQFF. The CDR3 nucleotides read TGTGCCAGCAGCTCGACTAGCGGGATAGAAACGCAGTTCTTC.

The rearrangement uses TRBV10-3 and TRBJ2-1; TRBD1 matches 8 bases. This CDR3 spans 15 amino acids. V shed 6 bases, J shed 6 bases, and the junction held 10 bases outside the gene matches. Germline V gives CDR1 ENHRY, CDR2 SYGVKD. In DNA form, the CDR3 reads TGTGCCATCAGACCCCAAGGACAGGGCGCCAATGAGCAGTTCTTC. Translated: CAIRPQGQGANEQFF.

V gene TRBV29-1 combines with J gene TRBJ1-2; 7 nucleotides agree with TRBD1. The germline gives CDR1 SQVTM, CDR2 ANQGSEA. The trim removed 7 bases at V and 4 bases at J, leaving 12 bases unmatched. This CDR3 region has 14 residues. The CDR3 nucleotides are TGCAGCGCCGCTACCTCGACAGGGATCTATGGCTACACCTTC. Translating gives CSAATSTGIYGYTF.

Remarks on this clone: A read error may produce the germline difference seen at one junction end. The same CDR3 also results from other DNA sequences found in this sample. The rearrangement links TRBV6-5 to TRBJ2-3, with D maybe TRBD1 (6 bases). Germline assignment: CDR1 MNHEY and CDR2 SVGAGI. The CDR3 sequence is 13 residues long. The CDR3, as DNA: TGTGCCAGCACCTCACAGGGTTTCGATACGCAGTATTTC. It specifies CASTSQGFDTQYF.

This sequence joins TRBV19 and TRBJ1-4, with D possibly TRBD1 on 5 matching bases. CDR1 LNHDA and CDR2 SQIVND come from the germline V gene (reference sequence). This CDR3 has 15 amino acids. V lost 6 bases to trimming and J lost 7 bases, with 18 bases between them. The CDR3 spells CASRTGGMGGEKLFF. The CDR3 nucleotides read TGTGCCAGTAGGACTGGGGGGATGGGAGGTGAAAAACTGTTTTTT. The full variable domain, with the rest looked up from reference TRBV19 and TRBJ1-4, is DGGITQSPKYLFRKEGQNVTLSCEQNLNHDAMYWYRQDPGQGLRLIYYSQIVNDFQKGDIAEGYSVSREKKESFPLTVTSAQKNPTAFYLCASRTGGMGGEKLFFGSGTQLSVL.

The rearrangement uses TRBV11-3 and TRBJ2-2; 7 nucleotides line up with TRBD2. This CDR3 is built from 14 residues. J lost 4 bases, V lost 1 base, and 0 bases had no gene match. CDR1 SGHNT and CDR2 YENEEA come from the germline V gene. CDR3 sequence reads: CASSLGEGTGELFF. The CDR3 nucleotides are TGTGCCAGCAGCTTAGGGGAGGGCACCGGGGAGCTGTTTTTT.

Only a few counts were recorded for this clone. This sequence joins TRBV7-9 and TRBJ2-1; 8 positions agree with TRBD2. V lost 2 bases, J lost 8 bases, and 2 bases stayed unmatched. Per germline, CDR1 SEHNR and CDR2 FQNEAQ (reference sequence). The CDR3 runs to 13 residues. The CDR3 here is CASSLPGRDEQFF. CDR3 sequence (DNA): TGTGCCAGCAGCTTACCCGGGAGGGATGAGCAGTTCTTC.

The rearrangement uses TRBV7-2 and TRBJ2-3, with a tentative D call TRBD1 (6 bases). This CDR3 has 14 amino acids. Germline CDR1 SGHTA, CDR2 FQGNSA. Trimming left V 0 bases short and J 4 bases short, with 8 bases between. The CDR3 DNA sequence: TGTGCCAGCAGCTTAGCCAGGGGCGCAGATACGCAGTATTTT. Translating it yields CASSLARGADTQYF.

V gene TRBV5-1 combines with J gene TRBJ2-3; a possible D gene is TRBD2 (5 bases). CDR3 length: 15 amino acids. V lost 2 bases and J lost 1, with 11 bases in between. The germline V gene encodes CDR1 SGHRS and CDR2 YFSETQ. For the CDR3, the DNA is TGCGCCAGCAGCTTCAGCGGCTTCGGCACAGATACGCAGTATTTT. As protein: CASSFSGFGTDTQYF. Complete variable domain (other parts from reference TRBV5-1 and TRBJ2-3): KAGVTQTPRYLIKTRGQQVTLSCSPISGHRSVSWYQQTPGQGLQFLFEYFSETQRNKGNFPGRFSGRQFSNSRSEMNVSTLELGDSALYLCASSFSGFGTDTQYFGPGTRLTVL.

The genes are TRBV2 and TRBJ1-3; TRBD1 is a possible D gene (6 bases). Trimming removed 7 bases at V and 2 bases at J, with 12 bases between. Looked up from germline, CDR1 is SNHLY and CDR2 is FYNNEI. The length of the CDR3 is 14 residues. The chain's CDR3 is CASIPDSPGNTIYF. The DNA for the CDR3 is TGTGCCAGCATCCCGGACAGCCCTGGAAACACCATATATTTT.